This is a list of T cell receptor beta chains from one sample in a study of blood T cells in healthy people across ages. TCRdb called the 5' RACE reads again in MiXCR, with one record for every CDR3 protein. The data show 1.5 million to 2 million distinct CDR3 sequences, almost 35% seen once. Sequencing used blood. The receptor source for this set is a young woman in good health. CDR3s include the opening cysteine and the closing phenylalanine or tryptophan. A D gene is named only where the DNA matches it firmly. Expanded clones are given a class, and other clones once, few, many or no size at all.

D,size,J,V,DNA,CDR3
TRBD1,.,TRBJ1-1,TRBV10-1,TGCGCCAGCACCGGGACAGGGATTAGAAAGGGCACTGAAGCTTTCTTT,CASTGTGIRKGTEAFF
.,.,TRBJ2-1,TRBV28,TGTGCCACCGATCAAATTGGGATTTACAATGAGCAGTTCTTC,CATDQIGIYNEQFF
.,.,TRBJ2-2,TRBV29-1,TGCAGCGTTGTCGGGCCCCCGAACACCGGGGAGCTGTTTTTT,CSVVGPPNTGELFF
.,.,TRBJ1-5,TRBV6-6,TGTGTCAGCAGTTACCTCCAGGAGAGCAATCAGCCCCAGCATTTT,CVSSYLQESNQPQHF
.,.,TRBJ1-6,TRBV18,TGTGCCAGCTCACCTTCCGTTAGGGCCGCTGCTCCTAATTCACCCCTCCACTTT,CASSPSVRAAAPNSPLHF
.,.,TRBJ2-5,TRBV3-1,TGTACCAGCAGCTGGGCAGGGGGGACCCAAGAGACCCAGTACTTC,CTSSWAGGTQETQYF
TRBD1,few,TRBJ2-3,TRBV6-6,TGTGCCAGCGGTCCGGGACAGAACACAGATACGCAGTATTTT,CASGPGQNTDTQYF
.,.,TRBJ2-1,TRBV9,TGTGCCAGCAGCGTACGGCCTGAGGACCTAAATGAGCAGTTCTTC,CASSVRPEDLNEQFF
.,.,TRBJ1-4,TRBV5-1,TGCGCCAGCAGCTTGGCGGCGAGGACAACTAATGAAAAACTGTTTTTT,CASSLAARTTNEKLFF
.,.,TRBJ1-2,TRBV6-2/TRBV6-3,TGTGCCAGCAGCAATAACGGGGGCTATGGCTACACCTTC,CASSNNGGYGYTF
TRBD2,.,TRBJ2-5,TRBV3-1,TGTGCCAGCAGCCAAGGGTGGGGACTAGCGGGAGCGCAGCAGTACTTC,CASSQGWGLAGAQQYF
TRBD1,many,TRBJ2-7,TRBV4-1,TGCGCCAGCAGCGAGGGACAGGGGGCCTACGAGCAGTACTTC,CASSEGQGAYEQYF
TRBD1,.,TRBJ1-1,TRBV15,TGTGCCACCAGCAGAGGCTACGGGACAGAAGTTGAAGCTTTCTTT,CATSRGYGTEVEAFF